The sample holds a few counts of the clone carrying this T cell receptor (beta chain). This sample was included in a study of cytomegalovirus exposure and HLA in healthy donors. Study-wide context: An analysis done earlier identified fewer than 140 million unique TCR beta sequences from about 180 million T cells. Genotyping showed less than 85% of over 350 donors falling in the Caucasian-associated ancestry cluster.

With 5 bases removed from V and 0 bases from J, the gap between germline ends came to 16 bases. The germline CDR1 and CDR2 sequences are SSHAT and FNYEAQ (reference sequence). The CDR3 contains 16 residues. This PCR relied on a set of 60 Vbeta primers and 13 Jbeta primers. Generated by immunoSEQ multiplex PCR, the TCRdb table keeps only in-frame clones and is missing some. The data show about 120,000 clones, 6.5% to 9.5% seen once. The V call is TRBV7-7, the J call TRBJ1-1; D not resolved. The sequenced sample consisted of PBMCs. This receptor was identified in a woman in her forties in good health and CMV-seropositive. The CDR3 is CASSPLARGMNTEAFF. Here the CDR3 DNA reads TGTGCCAGCAGCCCCTTGGCGCGCGGCATGAACACTGAAGCTTTCTTT.